This is a list of T cell receptor beta chains from one sample in a study of blood T cells in healthy people across ages. TCRdb reprocessed the 5' RACE reads via MiXCR and lists one record per CDR3 protein. The sample gives approximately 780,000 distinct CDR3 sequences, roughly 24% of which show up once; under 3% is in the top ten. These data were likewise used in another study, on T cells of mothers and their children.

Sequenced: blood. The receptors derive from a boy between 10 and 17 years old in good health. Each CDR3 is given with its conserved first and last residue. D genes are given only for firm matches. The size field is filled for only some rows; it gives once, few, many or a size class.

>NA|TRBV7-2|TRBJ2-5|NA
TGTGCCAGCAGCTTAGCGCTGGGCCCTTCGGGAGAGCAGTACTTC
CASSLALGPSGEQYF
>NA|TRBV12-3/TRBV12-4|TRBJ2-3|TRBD2
TGTGCCAGCTCTACTAGCGGGAGAAATACGCAGTATTTT
CASSTSGRNTQYF
>few|TRBV7-3|TRBJ2-5|NA
TGTGCCAGCAGCTTATCTCCAAAAGAGACCCAGTACTTC
CASSLSPKETQYF
>few|TRBV12-3/TRBV12-4|TRBJ1-4|NA
TGTGCCAGCAGTTTAGGGCAAACCCGCGAAAAACTGTTTTTT
CASSLGQTREKLFF
>NA|TRBV6-4|TRBJ2-5|TRBD2
TGTGCCAGCAGTGAGCTAGCGGGGGAGAAGGAGACCCAGTACTTC
CASSELAGEKETQYF
>NA|TRBV7-2|TRBJ2-1|TRBD2
TGTGCCAGCAGCTTAGGGTCTAGCGGGCCCTCCTACAGTGAGCAGTTCTTC
CASSLGSSGPSYSEQFF
>few|TRBV5-1|TRBJ1-2|NA
TGCGCCAGCAGCGTGGATACAGGGCCCTATGGCTACACCTTC
CASSVDTGPYGYTF
>NA|TRBV29-1|TRBJ2-5|NA
TGCAGCGGAAGATGGGGGGGCGGGGAGACCCAGTACTTC
CSGRWGGGETQYF
>NA|TRBV12-3/TRBV12-4|TRBJ1-3|NA
TGTGCCAGCAGCAGTCTAAACACCATATATTTT
CASSSLNTIYF
>few|TRBV7-9|TRBJ2-5|NA
TGTGCCAGCAGCTCTTCAAATCGAACAGTAGGCCAAGAGACCCAGTACTTC
CASSSSNRTVGQETQYF
>NA|TRBV20-1|TRBJ1-2|TRBD1
TGCAGTGCTAGAGATAGGGGACAGGGGAACTATGGCTACACCTTC
CSARDRGQGNYGYTF
>NA|TRBV28|TRBJ2-3|NA
TGTGCCAGCAGTTTAGGCATCCGGAGGTCCACAGATACGCAGTATTTT
CASSLGIRRSTDTQYF
>NA|TRBV5-8|TRBJ2-7|NA
TGTGCCAGCAGCTTGTCGCGGACAGGGAGGGCCTCCTACTACGAGCAGTACTTC
CASSLSRTGRASYYEQYF
>NA|TRBV19|TRBJ2-4|TRBD2
TGTGCCAGTGCCTACCGGCGGGAGGAAAACATTCAGTACTTC
CASAYRREENIQYF
>NA|TRBV20-1|TRBJ2-5|TRBD1
TGCAGTGCTAGAGATGGACAGGGGTCCGAGACCCAGTACTTC
CSARDGQGSETQYF
>few|TRBV28|TRBJ2-5|TRBD2
TGTGCCAGCGGGACGGGAGCGGGAGTGATACAAGAGACCCAGTACTTC
CASGTGAGVIQETQYF
>NA|TRBV18|TRBJ2-6|NA
TGTGCCAGCTCACTACGGACTGATAGCTCTGGGGCCAACGTCCTGACTTTC
CASSLRTDSSGANVLTF
>NA|TRBV5-5|TRBJ2-2|TRBD2
TGTGCCAGCAGCTTTTCCACCGGGGGGGCACGAACCGGGGAGCTGTTTTTT
CASSFSTGGARTGELFF
>few|TRBV15|TRBJ2-3|NA
TGTGCCACCAGCTCTCCCGCAGGGGTCCATCCAGATACGCAGTATTTT
CATSSPAGVHPDTQYF
>NA|TRBV28|TRBJ2-4|TRBD2
TGTGCCAGCAGCCCCGCGGGGGGCTTGGACATTCAGTACTTC
CASSPAGGLDIQYF
>NA|TRBV28|TRBJ2-5|NA
TGTGCCAGCAGTCCCCATAAGGGAGGACAAGAGACCCAGTACTTC
CASSPHKGGQETQYF
>NA|TRBV28|TRBJ2-3|TRBD1
TGTGCCTGCAGTTGTCACACAGGGGGATGCACAGATACGCAGTATTTT
CACSCHTGGCTDTQYF
>few|TRBV13|TRBJ2-7|NA
TGTGCCAGCAGCTTACAGGGGCGAATCCCCCACGAGCAGTACTTC
CASSLQGRIPHEQYF
>NA|TRBV12-3/TRBV12-4|TRBJ2-2|NA
TGTGCCAGCCTGAGACAGGGAGGGTTGAGCACCGGGGAGCTGTTTTTT
CASLRQGGLSTGELFF
>NA|TRBV20-1|TRBJ2-1|NA
TGCAGTGCCCGGTTAAGGTCCTACAATGAGCAGTTCTTC
CSARLRSYNEQFF
>many|TRBV12-3/TRBV12-4|TRBJ2-1|TRBD2
TGTGCCAGCAGTCTAGCGGGGGGGGACAATGAGCAGTTCTTC
CASSLAGGDNEQFF
>few|TRBV7-2|TRBJ2-7|NA
TGTGCCAGCAGCTTAGGATCTCCACCGGCCTACGAGCAGTACTTC
CASSLGSPPAYEQYF
>NA|TRBV6-1|TRBJ2-2|NA
TGTGCCAGCAGTGAAGTAGCCCTGAACACCGGGGAGCTGTTTTTT
CASSEVALNTGELFF
>NA|TRBV7-3|TRBJ1-5|NA
TGTGCCAGCAGCTGCCGCCGGTCCCCGCCCCAGCATTTT
CASSCRRSPPQHF
>NA|TRBV6-5|TRBJ2-7|NA
TGTGCCAGCGCGAAGGGGGTCCGAGGCGCCTACGAGCAGTACTTC
CASAKGVRGAYEQYF
>NA|TRBV24-1|TRBJ1-1|NA
TGTGCCACCAGTGATCGCACAGAGAACACTGAAGCTTTCTTT
CATSDRTENTEAFF
>NA|TRBV4-1|TRBJ2-3|TRBD1
TGCGCCAGCAGCCAGCTCCTTGGGCGGGACAGGGGCACAGATACGCAGTATTTT
CASSQLLGRDRGTDTQYF
>NA|TRBV20-1|TRBJ2-5|NA
TGCAGTGCTAGAGCCGTTAGAGGAGCGCCTCAAGAGACCCAGTACTTC
CSARAVRGAPQETQYF
>NA|TRBV27|TRBJ2-1|NA
TGTGCCAGCAGTTTACTCGGACGGAGGTTCTTC
CASSLLGRRFF
>few|TRBV28|TRBJ2-3|TRBD2
TGTGCCAGCAGTTTCCCCGCGGGGGGAGTGGATACGCAGTATTTT
CASSFPAGGVDTQYF
>NA|TRBV20-1|TRBJ2-5|NA
TGCAGTGCTAGTCCCCTAAGGACCCAGGCCGAGACCCAGTACTTC
CSASPLRTQAETQYF
>NA|TRBV18|TRBJ2-7|NA
TGTGCCAGCCTTGGAACAGGGAACTCCTACGAGCAGTACTTC
CASLGTGNSYEQYF
>NA|TRBV20-1|TRBJ2-1|NA
TGCAGTGCGGGGACGGTCTACAATGAGCAGTTCTTC
CSAGTVYNEQFF
>NA|TRBV10-3|TRBJ1-2|TRBD1
TGTGCCATCAGTGAAAGGCTACAGGGGGCAGGAATGGATGGCTACACCTTC
CAISERLQGAGMDGYTF
>few|TRBV24-1|TRBJ2-7|NA
TGTGCCACCAGTGATTCGACAGTCTCCTACGAGCAGTACTTC
CATSDSTVSYEQYF
>few|TRBV5-1|TRBJ1-2|NA
TGCGCCAGCAGCCCAATTTTGAGAGGGGATGGCTACACCTTC
CASSPILRGDGYTF
>NA|TRBV30|TRBJ1-2|NA
TGTGCCTGGAGGGGGGGACCGGATGGCTACACCTTC
CAWRGGPDGYTF
>NA|TRBV20-1|TRBJ2-3|TRBD2
TGCAGTGCCACAGTGGGGAGGGCTAGAAGCACAGATACGCAGTATTTT
CSATVGRARSTDTQYF